The clone carrying this T cell receptor beta chain was detected only a few times. Its target is unknown. This sample is part of a study of cytomegalovirus exposure and HLA in healthy donors. Overall study findings and caveats: Clonal expansion was found to be greater in HLA-associated TCR beta chains than in equally common others in a later analysis.

Germline CDR1 is SGHRS and CDR2 is YFSETQ. Trimming took off 4 bases at V and 5 bases at J, with 12 bases between the two ends. This CDR3 spans 13 amino acids. PCR was performed using 60 Vbeta and 13 Jbeta primers. Method: immunoSEQ multiplex PCR; TCRdb's copy keeps in-frame clones and lacks some. This table holds 75,000 to 100,000 clones, under 85% found once. The TCR comes from a man between 18 and 35 years old in good health and CMV-seropositive. Sequenced material: PBMCs. J is TRBJ2-5 and V is TRBV5-1, with a possible D match to TRBD1 (6 bases). The CDR3 loop reads CASSPGRGETQYF. The CDR3 DNA sequence: TGCGCCAGCAGCCCGGGAAGGGGGGAGACCCAGTACTTC.